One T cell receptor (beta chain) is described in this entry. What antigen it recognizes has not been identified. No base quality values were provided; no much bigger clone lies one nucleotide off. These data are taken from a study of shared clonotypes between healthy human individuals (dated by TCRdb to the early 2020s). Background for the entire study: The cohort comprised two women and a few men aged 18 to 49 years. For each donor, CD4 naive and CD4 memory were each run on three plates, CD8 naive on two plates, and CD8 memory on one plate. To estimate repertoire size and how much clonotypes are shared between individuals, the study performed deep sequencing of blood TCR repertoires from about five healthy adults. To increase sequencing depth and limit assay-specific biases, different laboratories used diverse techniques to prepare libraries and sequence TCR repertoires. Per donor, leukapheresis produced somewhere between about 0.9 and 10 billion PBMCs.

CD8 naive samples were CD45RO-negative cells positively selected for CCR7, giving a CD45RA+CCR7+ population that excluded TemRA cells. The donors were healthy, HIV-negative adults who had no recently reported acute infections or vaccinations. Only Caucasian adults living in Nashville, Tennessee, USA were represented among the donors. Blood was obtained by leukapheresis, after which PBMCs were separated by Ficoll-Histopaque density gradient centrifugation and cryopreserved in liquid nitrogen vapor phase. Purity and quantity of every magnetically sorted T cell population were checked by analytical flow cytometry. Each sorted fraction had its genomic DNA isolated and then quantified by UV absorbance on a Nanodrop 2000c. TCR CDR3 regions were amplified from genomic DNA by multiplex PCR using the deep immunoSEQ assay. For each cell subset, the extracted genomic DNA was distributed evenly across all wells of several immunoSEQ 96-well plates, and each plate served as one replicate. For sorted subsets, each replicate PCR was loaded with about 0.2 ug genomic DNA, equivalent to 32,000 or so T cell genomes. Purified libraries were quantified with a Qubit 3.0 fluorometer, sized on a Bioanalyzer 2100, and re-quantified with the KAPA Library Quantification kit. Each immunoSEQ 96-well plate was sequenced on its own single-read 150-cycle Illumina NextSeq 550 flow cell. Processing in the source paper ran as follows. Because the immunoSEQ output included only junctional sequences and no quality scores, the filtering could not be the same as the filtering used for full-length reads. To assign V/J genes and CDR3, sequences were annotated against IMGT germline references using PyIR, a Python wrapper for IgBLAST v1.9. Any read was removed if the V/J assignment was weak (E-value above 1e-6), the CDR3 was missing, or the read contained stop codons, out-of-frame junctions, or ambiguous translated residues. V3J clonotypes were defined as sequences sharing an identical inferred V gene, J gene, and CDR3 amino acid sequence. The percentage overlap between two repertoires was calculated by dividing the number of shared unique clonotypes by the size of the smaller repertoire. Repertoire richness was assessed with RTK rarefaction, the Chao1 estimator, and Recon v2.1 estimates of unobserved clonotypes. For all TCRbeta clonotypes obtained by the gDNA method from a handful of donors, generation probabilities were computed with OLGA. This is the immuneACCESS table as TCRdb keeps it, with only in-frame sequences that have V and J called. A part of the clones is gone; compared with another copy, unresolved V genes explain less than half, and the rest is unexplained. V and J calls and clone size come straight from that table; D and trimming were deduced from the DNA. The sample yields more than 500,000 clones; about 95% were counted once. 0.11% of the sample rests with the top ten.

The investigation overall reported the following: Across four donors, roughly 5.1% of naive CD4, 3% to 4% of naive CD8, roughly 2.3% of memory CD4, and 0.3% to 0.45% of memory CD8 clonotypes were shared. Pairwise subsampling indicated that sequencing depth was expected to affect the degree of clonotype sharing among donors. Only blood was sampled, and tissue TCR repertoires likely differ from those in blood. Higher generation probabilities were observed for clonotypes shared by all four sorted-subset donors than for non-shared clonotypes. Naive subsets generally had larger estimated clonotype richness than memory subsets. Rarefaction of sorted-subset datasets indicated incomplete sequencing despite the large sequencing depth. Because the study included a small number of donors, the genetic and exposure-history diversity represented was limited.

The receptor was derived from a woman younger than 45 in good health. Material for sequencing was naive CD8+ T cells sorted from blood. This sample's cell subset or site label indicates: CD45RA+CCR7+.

The nucleotides read TGTGCCAGCAGCTTCGGACAGATTTACGAGCAGTACTTC. This encodes CASSFGQIYEQYF. Recombination linked TRBV11-2 to TRBJ2-7; TRBD1 is a weak D gene call, 6 bases matching. The CDR3 starts with the cysteine, ends with the phenylalanine, and has 13 residues. Of all the DNA, just the CDR3 is kept, 39 bases in frame from base 1. CDR1 SGHAT and CDR2 FQNNGV are derived from the germline V gene. Between the V and J ends, shortened by 3 bases and 4 bases respectively, the junction contains 10 bases.